This TCR beta chain was captured in a study of T cell responses to AZD1222 COVID-19 vaccine. Study outcomes and limitations: The repertoires were collected only after the peak T cell response.

Profiling relied on immunoSEQ multiplex PCR, and the TCRdb table lists in-frame clones only, not all of them. The sample includes 90,000 to 150,000 clones, roughly 89% of them seen just once. This clone is a singleton in its sample. Its cognate antigen is unknown. CDR1 is LGHDT, CDR2 YNNKEL, per germline (reference sequence). The CDR3 is 14 residues long. Trimming took off 4 bases at V and 0 bases at J, with 7 bases between the two ends. This chain links TRBV3-1 (or the pseudogene TRBV3-2) with TRBJ1-5; D is possibly TRBD1 (6 bases). Here the sequenced sample was peripheral blood, taken on day 0 of AZD1222 vaccination. The TCR sequence derives from an adult in good health. CDR3 nucleotide sequence: TGTGCCAGCAGCCCGACAGGTAGCAATCAGCCCCAGCATTTT. This gives the protein CASSPTGSNQPQHF.